Shown below are 21 T cell receptor beta chains from a single sample sequenced in a study of T cell responses to AZD1222 COVID-19 vaccine (dated by TCRdb to about 2021). The meaning of the sample's time point label: about 28 days (+/-7) after the second vaccine dose. The library was prepared using the immunoSEQ multiplex PCR assay. Held by TCRdb, this immuneACCESS table contains in-frame sequences only and omits some clones. Under half of the omission traces to an unresolved V gene where checked; the cause of the rest is unknown. The sample yields some 150,000 clones; approximately 86% were counted once. The top ten clonotypes cover around 5.1% of the sample. This sample comprised peripheral blood, obtained 28 days after the second AZD1222 dose. These receptor sequences come from an adult who received the AZD1222 COVID-19 vaccine.

V and J are TRBV27 and TRBJ1-2; D gene ambiguous. Looked up from germline, CDR1 is MNHEY and CDR2 is SMNVEV (reference sequence). Deletions cut 1 base from V and 4 bases from J, with 13 bases between. The CDR3 has 15 amino acids. CDR3 DNA sequence: TGTGCCAGCAGTTTATTGGGCAGCCTGAGCTATGGCTACACCTTC. Protein: CASSLLGSLSYGYTF.

The V call is TRBV7-2, the J call TRBJ2-5, with 10 bases matching TRBD1. CDR3 size: 14 residues. Trimming at V came to 5 bases and at J to 5 bases, leaving 5 bases not matched to a gene. The germline CDR1 and CDR2 sequences are SGHTA and FQGNSA. This chain's CDR3 is CASSTGTGAETQYF. Here the CDR3 DNA reads TGTGCCAGCAGCACCGGGACAGGGGCTGAGACCCAGTACTTC.

The CDR3 nucleotides read TGTGCCACCAGTGATTCAGAAGAGACCCAGTACTTC. It encodes CATSDSEETQYF. The chain couples TRBV24-1 to TRBJ2-5; D not resolved. The CDR3 consists of 12 residues. V was pared by 2 bases and J by 3 bases, with 3 bases between. The germline gives CDR1 KGHDR, CDR2 SFDVKD.

This clone came up once. The CDR3 nucleotides are TGTGCCAGCAGCTTGGACCTCTCTGGAAACACCATATATTTT. Amino acid sequence: CASSLDLSGNTIYF. This chain connects TRBV5-4 to TRBJ1-3; D ambiguous. The germline gives CDR1 SGHNT, CDR2 YYREEE (reference sequence). CDR3 length: 14 residues. Between the trimmed V and J ends, which lost 0 bases and 0 bases, there was a span of 4 bases.

The V gene is TRBV7-2, the J gene TRBJ1-4, with TRBD1 matching 10 bases. Looked up from germline, CDR1 is SGHTA and CDR2 is FQGNSA. The CDR3 runs to 14 residues. Losses at the gene ends were 6 bases for V and 5 bases for J; bases not matched to a gene: 3. The CDR3 DNA is TGTGCCAGCAGTTCGACAGGGGGCAATGAAAAACTGTTTTTT. Protein product: CASSSTGGNEKLFF.

This rearrangement joins TRBV24-1 to TRBJ2-1; maybe TRBD1 (5 bases). Looked up from germline, CDR1 is KGHDR and CDR2 is SFDVKD. The CDR3 has 15 amino acids. Trimming took 3 bases from V and 0 from J, leaving 8 bases between them. The CDR3 sequence: CATSDGQGSYNEQFF. CDR3 DNA sequence: TGTGCCACCAGTGATGGGCAGGGCTCCTACAATGAGCAGTTCTTC.

The chain links TRBV7-9 to TRBJ2-5; TRBD2 is a possible D gene (5 bases). Germline V CDR1 and CDR2: SEHNR, FQNEAQ (reference sequence). V was cut by 4 bases and J by 4 bases, with 19 bases left in between. The CDR3 spans 16 residues. CDR3 loop: CASSSSLGGEGETQYF. In DNA, the CDR3 is TGTGCCAGCAGCTCCTCCCTCGGTGGAGAGGGAGAGACCCAGTACTTC.

This rearrangement joins TRBV2 to TRBJ1-2, with a weak D call TRBD1 (5 bases). The germline CDR1 and CDR2 sequences are SNHLY and FYNNEI. V lost 11 bases to trimming and J lost 8 bases, with 18 bases between them. The CDR3 is 12 residues long. The CDR3 DNA reads as TGTGCCGCAGCAGGTGACAGTAAGGGCTACACCTTC. Protein product: CAAAGDSKGYTF.

With respect to this clone: At the DNA level, this CDR3 is encoded by other sequences in the same sample as well. V usage is TRBV18 and J usage is TRBJ1-1; D ambiguous. Deletions cut 4 bases from V and 3 bases from J, with 6 bases between. The germline CDR1 and CDR2 sequences are KGHSH and LQKENI. CDR3 length: 12 residues. The CDR3 here is CASSQGYTEAFF. CDR3 coding DNA: TGTGCCAGCTCACAAGGATACACTGAAGCTTTCTTT.

In this sample, this clone turned up once. The chain links TRBV19 to TRBJ2-7; maybe TRBD2 (6 bases). CDR3 length: 17 residues. Germline assignment: CDR1 LNHDA and CDR2 SQIVND (reference sequence). Trimming removed 3 bases at V and 3 bases at J, with 21 bases between. The CDR3 bases are TGTGCCAGTAGTATCGGGGGAGCGCTGGCGGGAAACTACGAGCAGTACTTC. As protein: CASSIGGALAGNYEQYF.

This clone showed up just once. The rearrangement uses TRBV6-5 and TRBJ1-1; D gene ambiguous. Germline V lookup: CDR1 MNHEY, CDR2 SVGAGI. V dropped 3 bases and J dropped 1 base, with 6 bases sitting between them. The CDR3 is 13 residues long. The CDR3 region is CASSYGWNTEAFF. CDR3 DNA: TGTGCCAGCAGTTATGGGTGGAACACTGAAGCTTTCTTT.

This clone was observed once. The gene calls are TRBV27 and TRBJ2-1; D is undetermined. Looked up from germline, CDR1 is MNHEY and CDR2 is SMNVEV (reference sequence). V was cut by 5 bases and J by 6 bases, with 8 bases left in between. The CDR3 loop spans 12 amino acids. The CDR3 DNA reads as TGTGCCAGCAGTCTGACCGGCAATGAGCAGTTCTTC. It specifies CASSLTGNEQFF.

The chain employs TRBV11-2 and TRBJ1-1; the D gene is possibly TRBD1 (5 bases). CDR1 is SGHAT, CDR2 FQNNGV, per germline. CDR3 length: 14 residues. Trimming took off 4 bases at V and 3 bases at J, with 12 bases between the two ends. DNA of the CDR3: TGTGCCAGCAGCTCACTGGGAGGGGACACTGAAGCTTTCTTT. Amino acid sequence: CASSSLGGDTEAFF.

The rearrangement links TRBV27 to TRBJ1-2; maybe TRBD1 (5 bases). V lost 6 bases and J 2 bases, leaving 10 bases between the germline ends. Germline-derived CDR1 and CDR2 are MNHEY and SMNVEV (reference sequence). The CDR3 has 13 amino acids. The CDR3 sequence is CASRRTQNYGYTF. CDR3 DNA sequence: TGTGCCAGCAGACGGACACAAAACTATGGCTACACCTTC.

The chain employs TRBV7-6 and TRBJ1-3, with D maybe TRBD1 (5 bases). CDR3 length: 15 residues. The germline V gene encodes CDR1 SGHVS and CDR2 FNYEAQ. Deletions cut 3 bases from V and 1 base from J, with 10 bases between. The CDR3 DNA is TGTGCCAGCAGCTTGGAGGGGACTTCTGGAAACACCATATATTTT. This encodes CASSLEGTSGNTIYF.

CDR3 loop: CASSTRDRGEKLFF. The DNA of the CDR3 is TGTGCCAGTAGTACACGGGACAGAGGTGAAAAACTGTTTTTT. The chain recombines TRBV19 with TRBJ1-4, with TRBD1 matching 7 bases. The CDR3 is 14 amino acids. The V segment lost 4 bases and the J segment 7 bases; nucleotides outside the gene matches: 6. Germline V CDR1 and CDR2: LNHDA, SQIVND (reference sequence).

V gene TRBV19 combines with J gene TRBJ2-1; D possibly corresponds to TRBD1 (6 bases). V lost 6 bases, J lost 2 bases, and 14 bases lay in between. The CDR3 is 15 residues long. Germline V gene lookup returns CDR1 LNHDA and CDR2 SQIVND (reference sequence). CDR3 amino acids: CASSPTGITYNEQFF. CDR3 coding DNA: TGTGCCAGTAGCCCTACAGGGATCACCTACAATGAGCAGTTCTTC.

The chain uses TRBV30 and TRBJ1-5; no reliable D call. Looked up from germline, CDR1 is GTSNPN and CDR2 is SVGIG (reference sequence). The CDR3 totals 14 residues. With 1 base removed from V and 7 bases from J, the gap between germline ends came to 14 bases. The CDR3 sequence is CAWSADVLGQPQHF. CDR3 in DNA: TGTGCCTGGAGTGCGGACGTTTTAGGGCAGCCCCAGCATTTT.

This clone has a single count. This chain connects TRBV10-3 to TRBJ1-1, with 8 bases that match TRBD1. Losses at the gene ends were 6 bases for V and 0 bases for J; bases not matched to a gene: 3. The CDR3 covers 14 residues. Germline lookup yields CDR1 ENHRY and CDR2 SYGVKD. The chain's CDR3 is CAIRLDRVNTEAFF. The CDR3 DNA is TGTGCCATCAGGCTGGACAGGGTGAACACTGAAGCTTTCTTT.

The CDR3 DNA sequence: TGTGCCATCAGTGATTCAGGGGCCCCCTACAATGAGCAGTTCTTC. Translation gives CAISDSGAPYNEQFF. This chain links TRBV10-3 with TRBJ2-1, with D perhaps TRBD1 (6 bases). Trimming pared 3 bases from V and 2 bases from J, leaving 11 bases between. Germline-derived CDR1 and CDR2 are ENHRY and SYGVKD. This CDR3 spans 15 amino acids.

CDR3 sequence reads: CASSQRQSTNQPQHF. DNA of the CDR3: TGTGCCAGCAGCCAACGACAGAGCACGAATCAGCCCCAGCATTTT. This chain links TRBV3-1 (or the pseudogene TRBV3-2) with TRBJ1-5, with D perhaps TRBD1 (5 bases). This CDR3 contains 15 residues. The V end was cut by 2 bases, the J end by 4 bases, with 12 bases between. CDR1 LGHDT and CDR2 YNNKEL come from the germline V gene (reference sequence).